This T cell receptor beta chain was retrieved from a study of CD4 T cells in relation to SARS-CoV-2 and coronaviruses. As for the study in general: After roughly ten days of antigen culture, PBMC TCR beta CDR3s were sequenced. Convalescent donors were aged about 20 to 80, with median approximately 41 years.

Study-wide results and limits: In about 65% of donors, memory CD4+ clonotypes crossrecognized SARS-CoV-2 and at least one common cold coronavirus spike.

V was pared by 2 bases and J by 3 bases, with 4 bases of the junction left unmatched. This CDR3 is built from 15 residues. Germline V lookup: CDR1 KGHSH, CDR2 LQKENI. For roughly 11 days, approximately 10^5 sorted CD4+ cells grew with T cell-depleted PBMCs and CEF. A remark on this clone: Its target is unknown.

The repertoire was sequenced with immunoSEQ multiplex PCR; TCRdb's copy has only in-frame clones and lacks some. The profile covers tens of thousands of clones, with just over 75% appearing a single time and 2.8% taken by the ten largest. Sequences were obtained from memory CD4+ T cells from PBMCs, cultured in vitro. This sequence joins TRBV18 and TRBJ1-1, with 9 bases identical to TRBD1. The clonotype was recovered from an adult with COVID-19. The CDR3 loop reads CASSPRDRDDTEAFF. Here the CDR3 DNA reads TGTGCCAGCTCACCAAGGGACAGGGATGACACTGAAGCTTTCTTT.